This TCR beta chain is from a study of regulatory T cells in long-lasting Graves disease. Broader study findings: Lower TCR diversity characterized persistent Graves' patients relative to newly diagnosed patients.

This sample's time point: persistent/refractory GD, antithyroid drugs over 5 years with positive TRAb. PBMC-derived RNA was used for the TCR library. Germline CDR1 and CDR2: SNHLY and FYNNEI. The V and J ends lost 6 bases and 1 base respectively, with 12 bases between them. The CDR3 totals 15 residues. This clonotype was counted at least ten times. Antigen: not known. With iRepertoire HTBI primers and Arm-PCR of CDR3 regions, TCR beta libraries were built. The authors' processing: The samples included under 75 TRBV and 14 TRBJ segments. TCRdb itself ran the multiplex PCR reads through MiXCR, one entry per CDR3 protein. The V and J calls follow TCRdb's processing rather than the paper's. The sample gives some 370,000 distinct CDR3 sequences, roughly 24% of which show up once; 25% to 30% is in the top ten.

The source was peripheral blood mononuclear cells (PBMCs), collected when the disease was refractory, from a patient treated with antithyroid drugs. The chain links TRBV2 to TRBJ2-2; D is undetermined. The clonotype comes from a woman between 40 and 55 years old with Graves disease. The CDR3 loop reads CASRRPVRNTGELFF. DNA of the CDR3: TGTGCCAGCAGGAGACCTGTCCGGAACACCGGGGAGCTGTTTTTT.